This TCR beta chain was identified in a study of Ad26.COV2.S vaccination and SARS-CoV-2 variants. Study-wide points: Spike-specific TCR breadth was greater in vaccine than placebo recipients. Possible underestimation of total T cell responses by the TCR breadth and depth analyses was noted.

Treatment given: around 19 received Ad26.COV2.S at low or high dose, single or two shots; five or six received placebo; per-sample allocation not given. Sampling was performed 63 days after the first vaccine or placebo injection. Whoever gave the sample was an adult aged 18-55 years in Boston. TCRdb's copy holds only in-frame clones and misses some; the assay was immunoSEQ multiplex PCR. The sample has around 320,000 clones, about 82% seen once; the top ten hold approximately 1.9%. Germline V gene sequence: CDR1 MNHEY, CDR2 SVGAGI. The CDR3 covers 15 residues. With 6 bases clipped from V and 1 base from J, the junction kept 1 base outside the gene matches. A remark on this clone: The antigen remains undetermined.

Sequencing was performed on peripheral blood, taken in a trial of Ad26.COV2.S vaccine versus placebo. V and J are TRBV6-5 and TRBJ2-6, with TRBD1 matching over 9 bases. The sequence derives from a person between 18 and 65 years old who received the Ad26.COV2.S COVID-19 vaccine or a placebo. The CDR3 DNA reads as TGTGCCAGCAGACAGGGGGCATCTGGGGCCAACGTCCTGACTTTC. This sequence encodes CASRQGASGANVLTF.